The 22 T cell receptor beta chains below all came from one sample that was sequenced in a study of T cell responses to AZD1222 COVID-19 vaccine. Method: immunoSEQ multiplex PCR; TCRdb's copy keeps in-frame clones and lacks some. Among 110,000 to 150,000 clones listed, approximately 93% were seen once. The sample was peripheral blood, taken after recovery from COVID-19. The receptors come from an adult who had recovered from COVID-19.

This rearrangement joins TRBV7-9 to TRBJ1-5, with TRBD1 matching over 7 bases. V dropped 1 base and J dropped 2; count of bases not matched to a gene: 5. There are 16 residues in the CDR3. Germline V gives CDR1 SEHNR, CDR2 FQNEAQ (reference sequence). The CDR3 spells CASSLGWQGGNQPQHF. The CDR3 DNA reads as TGTGCCAGCAGCTTAGGGTGGCAGGGGGGCAATCAGCCCCAGCATTTT.

The gene calls are TRBV7-8 and TRBJ2-7, with 9 bases identical to TRBD1. V gave up 2 bases and J gave up 7 bases; unmatched junction bases: 6. Per the germline V gene, CDR1 is SGHVS and CDR2 is FQNEAQ. The CDR3 length is 14 residues. The CDR3 DNA reads as TGTGCCAGCAGCTTACGAGGGACAGGGCAAGAGCAGTACTTC. Its protein is CASSLRGTGQEQYF.

This chain links TRBV3-1 (or the pseudogene TRBV3-2) with TRBJ2-7; the match to TRBD2 covers 10 bases. CDR3 length equals 15 residues. Germline CDR1 and CDR2: LGHDT and YNNKEL (reference sequence). The V gene end was trimmed by 1 base and the J gene end by 4 bases; junction bases not matched to a gene: 4. CDR3 nucleotide sequence: TGTGCCAGCAGCCAAGCGGGACTAGCGTTTTACGAGCAGTACTTC. This codes for CASSQAGLAFYEQYF.

The chain has TRBV5-1 and TRBJ2-1, with unresolved D. CDR3 length: 16 residues. CDR1 and CDR2 (germline): SGHRS, YFSETQ. V was shortened by 0 bases and J by 1 base, with 11 bases between the two germline ends. CDR3 residues: CASSLEGRKSYNEQFF. CDR3 DNA: TGCGCCAGCAGCTTGGAAGGCAGGAAGTCCTACAATGAGCAGTTCTTC.

CDR3 DNA sequence: TGTGCCAGCAGCTTAGCAGCGAACACTGAAGCTTTCTTT. Its translation is CASSLAANTEAFF. This sequence joins TRBV7-9 and TRBJ1-1; D is unclear. The ends were cut back, 0 bases at V and 1 base at J, with 3 bases in the middle. The CDR3 loop spans 13 amino acids. Germline V gene lookup returns CDR1 SEHNR and CDR2 FQNEAQ (reference sequence).

The CDR3 here is CASSLKGKGYTF. As DNA, the CDR3 is TGTGCCAGCAGTTTGAAGGGAAAGGGCTACACCTTC. The rearrangement uses TRBV28 and TRBJ1-2; no reliable D call. V gave up 3 bases and J gave up 8 bases, with 10 bases separating them. Germline V CDR1 and CDR2: MDHEN, SYDVKM. The CDR3 length is 12 residues.

The chain carries TRBV18 and TRBJ1-5; 7 positions match TRBD1. This CDR3 has 15 residues. Germline-derived CDR1 and CDR2 are KGHSH and LQKENI. J gave up 0 bases and V 6 bases, and 5 bases lay outside the gene matches. The CDR3 nucleotides are TGTGCCAGCTCTCCTAGGGACAGTAGCAATCAGCCCCAGCATTTT. This translates into CASSPRDSSNQPQHF.

The V call is TRBV9, the J call TRBJ1-1, with D unresolved. The V end was cut by 0 bases, the J end by 1 base, with 7 bases between. The germline V gene has CDR1 SGDLS and CDR2 YYNGEE. The CDR3 runs to 14 residues. The CDR3 reads CASSVGDANTEAFF. The CDR3, as DNA: TGTGCCAGCAGCGTAGGAGATGCGAACACTGAAGCTTTCTTT.

J is TRBJ2-1 and V is TRBV28; D is uncertain. The CDR3 is 17 residues long. From germline, CDR1 is MDHEN and CDR2 SYDVKM. Trimming removed 5 bases from V and 0 bases from J, with 17 bases in between. The CDR3 region has the DNA TGTGCCAGCAGTCCCTTTTTGGCCCAGAGCTCCTACAATGAGCAGTTCTTC. It is translated as CASSPFLAQSSYNEQFF.

Only one count was recorded for this clone. This chain joins TRBV18 and TRBJ2-1, with TRBD2 identical over 11 bases. The CDR3 is 14 residues long. V was clipped by 8 bases and J by 3 bases; unmatched bases: 3. Germline V gene lookup returns CDR1 KGHSH and CDR2 LQKENI. The CDR3 DNA sequence: TGTGCCAGCCGACTAGCGGGAAACTACAATGAGCAGTTCTTC. This translates into CASRLAGNYNEQFF.

The chain couples TRBV29-1 to TRBJ2-3; 9 nucleotides match TRBD1. Per germline, CDR1 SQVTM and CDR2 ANQGSEA. The V and J ends lost 6 bases and 0 bases, in that order; junction bases with no gene match: 4. The CDR3 loop spans 14 amino acids. The CDR3: CSVGTGFSTDTQYF. In nucleotides, the CDR3 is TGCAGCGTGGGGACAGGGTTTAGCACAGATACGCAGTATTTT.

This chain connects TRBV7-9 to TRBJ2-7; D is undetermined. Trimming cost V 3 bases and J 6 bases, with 12 bases left between them. This CDR3 region has 13 residues. Germline V gene lookup returns CDR1 SEHNR and CDR2 FQNEAQ (reference sequence). The CDR3 sequence is CASSFVTSAEQYF. CDR3 sequence (DNA): TGTGCCAGCAGCTTTGTGACATCGGCCGAGCAGTACTTC.

The chain links TRBV10-1 to TRBJ1-3, with D possibly TRBD1 on 6 matching bases. This CDR3 has 16 residues. Trimming took off 2 bases at V and 2 bases at J, with 13 bases between the two ends. CDR1 and CDR2 (germline): WNHNN, SYGVQD (reference sequence). The CDR3 here is CASSEGQGNAGNTIYF. The CDR3 coding sequence is TGCGCCAGCAGTGAGGGGCAGGGGAACGCTGGAAACACCATATATTTT.

The chain uses TRBV6-6 and TRBJ2-1; D remains unclear. CDR3 length: 15 residues. The germline V gene encodes CDR1 MNHNY and CDR2 SVGAGI (reference sequence). Trimming left V 6 bases short and J 6 bases short, with 18 bases between. The CDR3 sequence: CASSPPSSAANEQFF. CDR3 in DNA: TGTGCCAGCAGCCCCCCGTCTTCGGCAGCCAATGAGCAGTTCTTC.

A single count supports this clone. The rearrangement uses TRBV5-1 and TRBJ2-2, with D maybe TRBD2 (5 bases). This CDR3 has 15 residues. Trimming took off 0 bases at V and 8 bases at J, with 14 bases between the two ends. Germline loops: CDR1 SGHRS, CDR2 YFSETQ. CDR3 coding DNA: TGCGCCAGCAGCTTGGATCCTAGCCTTGGAGGGGAGCTGTTTTTT. Its translation is CASSLDPSLGGELFF.

The chain has TRBV29-1 and TRBJ2-1; maybe TRBD2 (6 bases). This CDR3 spans 12 amino acids. Trimming took off 6 bases at V and 9 bases at J, with 15 bases between the two ends. The germline V gene encodes CDR1 SQVTM and CDR2 ANQGSEA. CDR3 nucleotides: TGCAGCGTCCTGGGACTTGGGGCTGAGCAGTTCTTC. Residues: CSVLGLGAEQFF.

The chain links TRBV14 to TRBJ1-3; D remains ambiguous. Germline CDR1 is SGHDN and CDR2 is FVKESK. Deletions cut 0 bases from V and 0 bases from J, with 12 bases between. The length of the CDR3 is 17 residues. The CDR3 protein is CASSQDSVKDSGNTIYF. CDR3 coding DNA: TGTGCCAGCAGCCAAGATTCAGTCAAAGACTCTGGAAACACCATATATTTT. Drawing the rest from reference TRBV14 and TRBJ1-3, the complete variable domain is EAGVTQFPSHSVIEKGQTVTLRCDPISGHDNLYWYRRVMGKEIKFLLHFVKESKQDESGMPNNRFLAERTGGTYSTLKVQPAELEDSGVYFCASSQDSVKDSGNTIYFGEGSWLTVV.

This chain joins TRBV10-3 and TRBJ2-7; D might be TRBD2 (5 bases). The germline V gene encodes CDR1 ENHRY and CDR2 SYGVKD. Between the trimmed V and J ends, which lost 6 bases and 3 bases, there was a span of 18 bases. The CDR3 runs 15 residues. CDR3 coding DNA: TGTGCCATCAGCTCACCTGGCGGAGGACTCTACGAGCAGTACTTC. This sequence encodes CAISSPGGGLYEQYF.

The V and J genes are TRBV6-6 and TRBJ2-5, with D unresolved. The CDR3 totals 16 residues. Germline V gene sequence: CDR1 MNHNY, CDR2 SVGAGI (reference sequence). The V and J ends lost 2 bases and 5 bases respectively, with 18 bases between them. CDR3 sequence reads: CASSYGRSRATETQYF. For the CDR3, the DNA is TGTGCCAGCAGTTACGGCCGGAGTAGGGCTACTGAGACCCAGTACTTC.

This clone has more than one count but fewer than ten. CDR3 residues: CASSSTVAQPQHF. The CDR3, as DNA: TGTGCCAGCAGCTCGACCGTCGCCCAGCCCCAGCATTTT. V and J are TRBV6-5 and TRBJ1-5; D is uncertain. The length of the CDR3 is 13 residues. Trimming removed 6 bases from V and 7 bases from J, with 13 bases in between. The germline CDR1 and CDR2 sequences are MNHEY and SVGAGI.

The V and J genes are TRBV7-3 and TRBJ2-3, with D possibly matching TRBD1 (6 bases). Trimming pared 5 bases from V and 1 base from J, leaving 13 bases between. The CDR3 length is 15 residues. Germline lookup yields CDR1 SGHTA and CDR2 FQGTGA. In nucleotides, the CDR3 is TGTGCCAGCAGCCCCACATGGGGGCGCACAGATACGCAGTATTTT. Translated: CASSPTWGRTDTQYF.

The chain recombines TRBV28 with TRBJ2-1; D is possibly TRBD2 (5 bases). Per the germline V gene, CDR1 is MDHEN and CDR2 is SYDVKM. Deletions cut 7 bases from V and 7 bases from J, with 11 bases between. The CDR3 has 12 residues. The CDR3 nucleotides read TGTGCCAGCAATGAACGCGGGAATGAGCAGTTCTTC. Protein: CASNERGNEQFF.